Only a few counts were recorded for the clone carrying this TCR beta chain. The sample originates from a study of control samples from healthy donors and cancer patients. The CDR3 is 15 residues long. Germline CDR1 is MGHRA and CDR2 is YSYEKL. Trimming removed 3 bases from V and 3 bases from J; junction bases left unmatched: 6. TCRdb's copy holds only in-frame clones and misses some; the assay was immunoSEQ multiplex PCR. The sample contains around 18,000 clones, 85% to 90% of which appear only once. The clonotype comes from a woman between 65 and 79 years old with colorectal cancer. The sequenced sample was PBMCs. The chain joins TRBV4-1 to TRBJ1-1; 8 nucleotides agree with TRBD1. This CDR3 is CASSHLPDRDTEAFF. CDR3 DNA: TGCGCCAGCAGCCACTTACCGGACAGGGACACTGAAGCTTTCTTT.